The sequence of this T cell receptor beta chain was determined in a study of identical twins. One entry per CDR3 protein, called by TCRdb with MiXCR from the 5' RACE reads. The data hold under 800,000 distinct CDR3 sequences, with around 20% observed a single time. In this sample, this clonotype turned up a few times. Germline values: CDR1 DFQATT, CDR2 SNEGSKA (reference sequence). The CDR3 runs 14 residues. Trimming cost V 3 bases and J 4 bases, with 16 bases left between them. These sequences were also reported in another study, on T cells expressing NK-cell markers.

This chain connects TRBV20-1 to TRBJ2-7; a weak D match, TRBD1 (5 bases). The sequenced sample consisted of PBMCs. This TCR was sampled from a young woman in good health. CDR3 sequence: CSASRTRSGYEQYF. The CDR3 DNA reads TGCAGTGCTAGCAGGACACGGAGTGGGTACGAGCAGTACTTC.